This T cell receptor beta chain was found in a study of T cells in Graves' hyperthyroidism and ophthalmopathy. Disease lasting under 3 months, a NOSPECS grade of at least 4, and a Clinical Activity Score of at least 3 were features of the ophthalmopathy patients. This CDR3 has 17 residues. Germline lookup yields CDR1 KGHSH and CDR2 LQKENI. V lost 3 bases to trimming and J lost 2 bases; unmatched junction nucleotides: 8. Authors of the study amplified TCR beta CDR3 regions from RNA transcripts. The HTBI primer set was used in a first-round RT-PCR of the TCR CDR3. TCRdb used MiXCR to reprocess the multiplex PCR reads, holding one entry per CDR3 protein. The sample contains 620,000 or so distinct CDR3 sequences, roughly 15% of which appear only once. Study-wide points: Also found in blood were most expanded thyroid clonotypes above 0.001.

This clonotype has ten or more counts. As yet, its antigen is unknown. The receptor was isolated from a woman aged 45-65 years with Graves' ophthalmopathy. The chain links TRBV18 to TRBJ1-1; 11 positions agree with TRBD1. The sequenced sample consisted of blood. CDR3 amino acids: CASSPDVDRGLNTEAFF. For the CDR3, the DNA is TGTGCCAGCTCACCGGACGTGGACAGGGGGCTAAACACTGAAGCTTTCTTT. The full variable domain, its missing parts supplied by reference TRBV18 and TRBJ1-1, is NAGVMQNPRHLVRRRGQEARLRCSPMKGHSHVYWYRQLPEEGLKFMVYLQKENIIDESGMPKERFSAEFPKEGPSILRIQQVVRGDSAAYFCASSPDVDRGLNTEAFFGQGTRLTVV.